This TCR beta chain was retrieved from a study of early T cells in non-severe SARS-CoV-2 infection. Regarding this clonotype: What it binds is unknown.

Whole-study results and caveats: CD4 and private specificities were missed by VDJdb matching, which favored anti-spike CD8 responses.

V was shortened by 0 bases and J by 2 bases, with 13 bases between the two germline ends. The length of the CDR3 is 16 residues. Germline CDR1 and CDR2: KGHSH and LQKENI. As part of library construction, unique molecular identifiers were attached to individual cDNA molecules. TCRdb re-analysed the 5' RACE reads in MiXCR, keeping a single row per CDR3 protein. The profile shows 100,000 to 150,000 distinct CDR3 sequences, about 15% of them singletons. This sequence was found in an adult who was a healthcare worker with PCR-confirmed SARS-CoV-2 infection or an uninfected control (not recorded which). J is TRBJ2-5 and V is TRBV18; D is perhaps TRBD2 (7 bases). Sequenced: whole blood. The CDR3 DNA reads as TGTGCCAGCTCACCACCCAAAGGGGGGGGACAAGAGACCCAGTACTTC. This sequence encodes CASSPPKGGGQETQYF.